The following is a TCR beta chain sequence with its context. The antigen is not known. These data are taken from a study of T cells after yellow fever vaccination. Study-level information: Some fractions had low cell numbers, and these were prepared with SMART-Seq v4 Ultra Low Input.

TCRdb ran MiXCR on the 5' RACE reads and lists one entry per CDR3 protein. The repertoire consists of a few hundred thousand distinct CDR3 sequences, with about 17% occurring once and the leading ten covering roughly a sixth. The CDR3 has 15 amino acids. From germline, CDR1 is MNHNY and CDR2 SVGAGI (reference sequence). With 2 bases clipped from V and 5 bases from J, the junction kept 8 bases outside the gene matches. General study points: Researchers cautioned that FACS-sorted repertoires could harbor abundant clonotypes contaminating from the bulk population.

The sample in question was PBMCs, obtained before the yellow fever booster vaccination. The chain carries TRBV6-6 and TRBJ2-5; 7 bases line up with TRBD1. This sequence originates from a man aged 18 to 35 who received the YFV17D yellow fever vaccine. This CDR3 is CASSYKRGRGETQYF. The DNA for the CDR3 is TGTGCCAGCAGTTACAAAAGGGGGCGAGGGGAGACCCAGTACTTC.